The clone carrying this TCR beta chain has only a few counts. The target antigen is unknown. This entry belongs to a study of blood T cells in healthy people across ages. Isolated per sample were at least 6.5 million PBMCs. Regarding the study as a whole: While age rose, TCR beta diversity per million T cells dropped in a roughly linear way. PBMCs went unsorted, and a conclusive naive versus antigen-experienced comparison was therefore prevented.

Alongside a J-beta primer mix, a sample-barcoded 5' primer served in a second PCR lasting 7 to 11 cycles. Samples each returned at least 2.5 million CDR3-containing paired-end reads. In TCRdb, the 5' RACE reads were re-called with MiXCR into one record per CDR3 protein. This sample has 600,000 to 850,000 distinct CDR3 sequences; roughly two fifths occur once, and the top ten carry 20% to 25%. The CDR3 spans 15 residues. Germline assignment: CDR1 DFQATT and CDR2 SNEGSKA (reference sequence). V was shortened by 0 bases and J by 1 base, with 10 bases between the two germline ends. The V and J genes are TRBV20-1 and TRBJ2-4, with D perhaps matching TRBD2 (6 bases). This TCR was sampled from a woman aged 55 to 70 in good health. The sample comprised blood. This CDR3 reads CSARDIGTAKNIQYF. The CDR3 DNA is TGCAGTGCTAGAGACATCGGGACTGCCAAAAACATTCAGTACTTC.